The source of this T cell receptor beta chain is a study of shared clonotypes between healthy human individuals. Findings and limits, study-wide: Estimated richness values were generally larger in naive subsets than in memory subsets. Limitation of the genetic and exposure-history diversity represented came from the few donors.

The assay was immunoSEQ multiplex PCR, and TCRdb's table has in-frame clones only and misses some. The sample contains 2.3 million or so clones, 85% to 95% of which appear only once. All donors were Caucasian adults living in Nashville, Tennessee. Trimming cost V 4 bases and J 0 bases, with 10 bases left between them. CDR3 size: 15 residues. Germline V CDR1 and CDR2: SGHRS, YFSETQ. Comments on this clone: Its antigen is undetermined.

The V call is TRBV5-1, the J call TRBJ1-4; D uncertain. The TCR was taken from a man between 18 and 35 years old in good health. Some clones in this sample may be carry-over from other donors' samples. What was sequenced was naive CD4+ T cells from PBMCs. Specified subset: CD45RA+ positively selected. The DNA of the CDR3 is TGCGCCAGCAGCCCTATCGACACAACTAATGAAAAACTGTTTTTT. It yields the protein CASSPIDTTNEKLFF.